The following is a T cell receptor (beta chain) sequence with its context. This CDR3 has 16 residues. Germline CDR1 LGHDT, CDR2 YNNKEL (reference sequence). With V trimmed by 4 bases and J by 6 bases, 7 bases remained unmatched. This specimen comes from a study of blood T cell repertoires in COVID-19. Background on the study: COVID-19 samples, acute and convalescent, were from the United States, Italy and Spain. From T cells, B-cell-depleted T cells, or PBMCs came the material, which was cDNA or gDNA.

Original methodology: The authors estimated nucleated cell counts from reference gene primer amplification. Sequencing was performed with immunoSEQ multiplex PCR; in TCRdb, only in-frame clones are kept and a portion is missing. Clone size and the V and J calls come from that table; the DNA yielded D and trimming. The sample contains over 85,000 clones, roughly 77% of which appear only once. The specimen sequenced was peripheral blood. This sequence originates from a human donor in a cohort sampled during active COVID-19. The chain combines TRBV3-1 (or the pseudogene TRBV3-2) with TRBJ2-3; 13 positions agree with TRBD2. The CDR3 protein is CASSPGLAGFGDTQYF. The DNA for the CDR3 is TGTGCCAGCAGCCCGGGACTAGCGGGATTCGGCGATACGCAGTATTTT.